Sequencing of this T cell receptor (beta chain) was carried out in a study of blood T cell repertoires in COVID-19. Looking at the study overall: T cells, B-cell-depleted T cells, or PBMCs supplied cDNA or gDNA.

This CDR3 has 15 residues. Libraries were prepared by immunoSEQ multiplex PCR; TCRdb keeps only in-frame clonotypes and omits some of them. Seen here are roughly 97,000 clones, about three quarters observed once, and the top ten hold over 6.5%. This receptor was identified in a man between 65 and 85 years old with acute or convalescent COVID-19. The sample was peripheral blood. The chain is built from TRBV21-1 and TRBJ1-6. TRBV21-1 is listed as a pseudogene. The DNA for the CDR3 is TGTGCCAGCAGGATAGGGAGGCTCAATAATTCACCCCTCCACTTT. Translation: CASRIGRLNNSPLHF.